This TCR beta chain was sequenced during a study of blood T cell repertoires in COVID-19. TCRdb's copy holds only in-frame clones and misses some; the assay was immunoSEQ multiplex PCR. The sample shows fewer than 70,000 clones, 80% to 95% of them seen only once. The clonotype comes from a man in his fifties with active COVID-19. The source material was peripheral blood.

The CDR3 spells CASSPTGVYTGELFF. The CDR3, as DNA: TGTGCCAGCAGTCCGACAGGAGTTTACACCGGGGAGCTGTTTTTT. V usage is TRBV28 and J usage is TRBJ2-2; D may be TRBD1 (6 bases). Germline CDR1 is MDHEN and CDR2 is SYDVKM. CDR3 length equals 15 residues. The ends were cut back, 5 bases at V and 3 bases at J, with 13 bases in the middle.